The TCR beta chain under discussion was sequenced for a study of T cells in Graves' hyperthyroidism and ophthalmopathy. Study as a whole: Any treatment followed the collection of peripheral blood at initial diagnosis.

Exclusion followed for patients with uncontrolled infection, other autoimmune disease, pregnancy or lactation. Amplified regions were TCR beta CDR3 sequences from RNA transcripts. The study used the HTBI primer set for a first-round RT-PCR of the TCR CDR3. TCRdb reprocessed the multiplex PCR reads with MiXCR, giving one entry per CDR3 protein. The sample carries almost 350,000 distinct CDR3 sequences, roughly 20% recorded once. The table lists this clonotype with a few counts. Antigen: not known. Trimming at V came to 4 bases and at J to 2 bases, leaving 5 bases not matched to a gene. The germline gives CDR1 SGHTA, CDR2 FQGTGA. This CDR3 comprises 15 residues. Study-wide points: Most clonotypes expanded in the thyroid (above 0.001) were also present in blood.

This receptor was identified in a woman between 40 and 55 years old with Graves' ophthalmopathy. The sequencing sample was made of blood. The rearrangement uses TRBV7-3 and TRBJ1-3, with TRBD1 matching over 7 bases. The CDR3 here is CASSSAGGTGNTIYF. The CDR3 nucleotides read TGTGCCAGCAGCTCGGCAGGGGGAACTGGAAACACCATATATTTT.